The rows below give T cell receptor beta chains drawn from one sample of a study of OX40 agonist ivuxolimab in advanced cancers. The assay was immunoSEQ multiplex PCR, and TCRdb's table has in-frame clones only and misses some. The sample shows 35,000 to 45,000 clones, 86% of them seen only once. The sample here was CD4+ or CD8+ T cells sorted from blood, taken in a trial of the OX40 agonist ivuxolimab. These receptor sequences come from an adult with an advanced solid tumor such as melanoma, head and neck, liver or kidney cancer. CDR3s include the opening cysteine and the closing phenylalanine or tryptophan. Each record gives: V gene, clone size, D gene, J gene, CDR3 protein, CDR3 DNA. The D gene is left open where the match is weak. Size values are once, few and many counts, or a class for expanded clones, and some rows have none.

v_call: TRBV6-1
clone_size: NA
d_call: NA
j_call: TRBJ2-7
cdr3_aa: CASSGYEQYF
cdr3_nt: TGTGCCAGCAGCGGGTACGAGCAGTACTTC

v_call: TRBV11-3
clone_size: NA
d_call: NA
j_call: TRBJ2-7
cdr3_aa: CASSLGARGAEQYF
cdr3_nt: TGTGCCAGCAGCTTAGGGGCCCGGGGAGCCGAGCAGTACTTC

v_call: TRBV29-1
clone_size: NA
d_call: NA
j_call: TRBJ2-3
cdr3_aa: CSVRDVTDTQYF
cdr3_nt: TGCAGCGTTAGGGACGTTACAGATACGCAGTATTTT

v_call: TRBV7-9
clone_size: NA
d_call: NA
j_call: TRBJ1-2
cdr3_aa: CASSLALSGYTF
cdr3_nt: TGTGCCAGCAGCCTGGCACTAAGCGGCTACACCTTC

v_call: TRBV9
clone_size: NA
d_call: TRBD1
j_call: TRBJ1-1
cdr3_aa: CASSEGQYTEAFF
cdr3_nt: TGTGCCAGCAGCGAGGGACAGTACACTGAAGCTTTCTTT

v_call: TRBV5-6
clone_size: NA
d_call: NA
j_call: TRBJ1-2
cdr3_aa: CASSPRGWGADYGYTF
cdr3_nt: TGTGCCAGCAGCCCCAGGGGTTGGGGGGCCGACTATGGCTACACCTTC

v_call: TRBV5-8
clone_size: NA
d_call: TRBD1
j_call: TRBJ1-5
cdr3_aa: CASSYWTGAINQPQHF
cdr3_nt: TGTGCCAGCAGCTACTGGACAGGGGCGATTAATCAGCCCCAGCATTTT

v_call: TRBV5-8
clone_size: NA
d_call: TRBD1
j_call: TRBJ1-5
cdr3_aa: CASSLTGNQPQHF
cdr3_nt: TGTGCCAGCAGCCTGACAGGGAACCAGCCCCAGCATTTT

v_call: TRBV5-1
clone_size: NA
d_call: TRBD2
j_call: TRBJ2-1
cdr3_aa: CASRETSGGHYNEQFF
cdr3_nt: TGCGCCAGCAGGGAAACTAGCGGGGGACACTACAATGAGCAGTTCTTC

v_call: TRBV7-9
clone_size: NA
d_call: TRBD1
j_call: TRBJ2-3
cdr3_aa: CASSHPPGQGPADTQYF
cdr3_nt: TGTGCCAGCAGCCATCCCCCGGGACAGGGCCCCGCAGATACGCAGTATTTT

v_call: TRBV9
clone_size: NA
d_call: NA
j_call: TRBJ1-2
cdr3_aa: CASSVGVHGYTF
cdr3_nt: TGTGCCAGCAGCGTAGGGGTCCATGGCTACACCTTC

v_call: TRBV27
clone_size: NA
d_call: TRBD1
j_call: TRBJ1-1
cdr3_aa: CASAGGTGVYTEAFF
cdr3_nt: TGTGCCAGCGCAGGAGGGACAGGGGTCTACACTGAAGCTTTCTTT

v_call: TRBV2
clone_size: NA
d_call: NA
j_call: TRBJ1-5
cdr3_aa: CASRRGQPQHF
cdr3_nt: TGTGCCAGCAGGAGAGGTCAGCCCCAGCATTTT

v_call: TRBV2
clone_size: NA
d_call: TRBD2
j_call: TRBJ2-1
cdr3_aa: CAIPLTGGGNNEQFF
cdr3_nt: TGTGCCATCCCTCTAACGGGGGGAGGTAACAATGAGCAGTTCTTC

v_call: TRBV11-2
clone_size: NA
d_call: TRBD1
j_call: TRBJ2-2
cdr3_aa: CASSLDPDGQENTGELFF
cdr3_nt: TGTGCCAGCAGCTTAGATCCCGACGGACAGGAGAACACCGGGGAGCTGTTTTTT

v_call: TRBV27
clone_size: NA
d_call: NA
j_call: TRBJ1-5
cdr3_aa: CASSLSGGQPQHF
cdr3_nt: TGTGCCAGCAGTTTAAGTGGTGGACAGCCCCAGCATTTT

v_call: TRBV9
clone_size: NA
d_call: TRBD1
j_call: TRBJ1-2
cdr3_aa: CASTLGQAGGYTF
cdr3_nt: TGTGCCAGCACCCTCGGACAGGCGGGCGGCTACACCTTC

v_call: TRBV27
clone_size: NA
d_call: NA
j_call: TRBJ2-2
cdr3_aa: CASSLYSGELFF
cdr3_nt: TGTGCCAGCAGTTTATATTCCGGGGAGCTGTTTTTT

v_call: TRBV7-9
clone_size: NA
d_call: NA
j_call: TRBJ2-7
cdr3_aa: CASSLSAGSPSYEQYF
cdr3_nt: TGTGCCAGCAGCTTATCGGCAGGATCCCCGTCCTACGAGCAGTACTTC

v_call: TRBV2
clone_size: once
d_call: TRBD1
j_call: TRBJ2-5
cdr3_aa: CASSPTTGGWETQYF
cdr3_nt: TGTGCCAGCAGTCCTACCACAGGGGGCTGGGAGACCCAGTACTTC

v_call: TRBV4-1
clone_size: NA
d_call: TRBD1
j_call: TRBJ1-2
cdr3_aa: CASSQTGVYGYTF
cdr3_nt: TGCGCCAGCAGCCAGACAGGGGTTTATGGATACACCTTC

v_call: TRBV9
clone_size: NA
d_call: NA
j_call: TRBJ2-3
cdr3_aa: CASSPHDISTDTQYF
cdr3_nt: TGTGCCAGCAGCCCACACGACATCAGCACAGATACGCAGTATTTT

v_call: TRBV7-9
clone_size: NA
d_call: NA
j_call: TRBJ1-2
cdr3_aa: CASSQRALEGYGYTF
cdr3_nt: TGTGCCAGCAGCCAGAGGGCCCTGGAGGGCTATGGCTACACCTTC

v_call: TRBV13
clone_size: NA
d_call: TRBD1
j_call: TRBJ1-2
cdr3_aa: CASSLEDRGRDGYTF
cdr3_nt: TGTGCCAGCAGCTTAGAGGACAGGGGGCGGGATGGCTACACCTTC

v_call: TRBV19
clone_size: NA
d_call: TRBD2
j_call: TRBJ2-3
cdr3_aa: CASSIGVPRTSGGAFHTDTQYF
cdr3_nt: TGTGCCAGTAGTATAGGGGTACCCAGGACTAGCGGGGGGGCGTTTCATACAGATACGCAGTATTTT

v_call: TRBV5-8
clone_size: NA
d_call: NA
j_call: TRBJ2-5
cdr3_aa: CASSSRGEETQYF
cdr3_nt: TGTGCCAGCAGCTCCCGAGGGGAAGAGACCCAGTACTTC

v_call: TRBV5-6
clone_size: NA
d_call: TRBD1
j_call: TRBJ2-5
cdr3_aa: CASSYGQGGQETQYF
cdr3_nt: TGTGCCAGCAGTTATGGACAGGGAGGACAAGAGACCCAGTACTTC

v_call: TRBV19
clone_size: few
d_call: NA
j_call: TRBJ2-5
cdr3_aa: CASSRWGHQETQYF
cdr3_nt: TGTGCCAGTAGCCGGTGGGGCCACCAAGAGACCCAGTACTTC

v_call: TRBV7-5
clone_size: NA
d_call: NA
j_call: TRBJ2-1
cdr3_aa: CARSRRYRGPAMPYNEQFF
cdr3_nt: TGTGCCAGAAGCCGGAGGTACAGGGGCCCCGCAATGCCCTACAATGAGCAGTTCTTC

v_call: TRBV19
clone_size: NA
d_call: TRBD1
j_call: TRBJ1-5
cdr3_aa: CASSRPGQGLQPQHF
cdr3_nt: TGTGCCAGTAGTCGCCCGGGACAGGGGCTGCAGCCCCAGCATTTT

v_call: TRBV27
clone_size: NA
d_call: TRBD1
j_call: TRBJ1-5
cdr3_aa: CASSATGGSQPQHF
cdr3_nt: TGTGCCAGCAGTGCTACAGGGGGGAGTCAGCCCCAGCATTTT

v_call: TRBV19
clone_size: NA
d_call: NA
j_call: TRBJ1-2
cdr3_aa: CASTYRASSRSGYTF
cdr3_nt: TGTGCCAGTACCTATCGAGCCAGCTCGCGGAGTGGCTACACCTTC

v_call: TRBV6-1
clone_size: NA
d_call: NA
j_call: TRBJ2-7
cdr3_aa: CASSSPGENYEQYF
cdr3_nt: TGTGCCAGCAGTTCCCCAGGGGAGAACTACGAGCAGTACTTC

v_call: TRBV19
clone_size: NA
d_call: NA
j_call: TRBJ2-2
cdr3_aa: CASIEKGRIPTGELFF
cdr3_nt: TGTGCCAGTATAGAGAAAGGACGCATCCCCACCGGGGAGCTGTTTTTT

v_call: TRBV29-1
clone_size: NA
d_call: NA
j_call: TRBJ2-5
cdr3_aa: CSVRRIQETQYF
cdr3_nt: TGCAGCGTTCGACGGATACAAGAGACCCAGTACTTC